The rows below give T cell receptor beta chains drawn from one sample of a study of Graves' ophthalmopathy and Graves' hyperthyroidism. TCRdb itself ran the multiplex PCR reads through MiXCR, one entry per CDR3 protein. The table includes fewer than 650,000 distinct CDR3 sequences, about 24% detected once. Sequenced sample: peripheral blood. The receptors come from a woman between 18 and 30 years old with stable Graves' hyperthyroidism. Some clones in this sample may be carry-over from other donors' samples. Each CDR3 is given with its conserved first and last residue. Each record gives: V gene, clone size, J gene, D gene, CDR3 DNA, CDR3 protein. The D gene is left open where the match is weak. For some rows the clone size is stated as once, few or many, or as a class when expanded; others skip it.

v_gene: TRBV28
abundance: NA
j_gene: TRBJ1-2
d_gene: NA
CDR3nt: TGTGCCAGCAGATCTACAGGGAGTTGGCTCTATGGCTACACCTTC
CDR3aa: CASRSTGSWLYGYTF

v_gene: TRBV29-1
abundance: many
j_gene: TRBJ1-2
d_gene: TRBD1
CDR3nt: TGCAGCGTTGCCGGGACAGCCTATGGCTACACCTTC
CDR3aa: CSVAGTAYGYTF

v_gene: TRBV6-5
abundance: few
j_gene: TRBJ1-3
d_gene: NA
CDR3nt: TGTGCCAGCAGTTACGGACCCAGCAAAGGCTCTGGAAACACCATATATTTT
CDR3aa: CASSYGPSKGSGNTIYF

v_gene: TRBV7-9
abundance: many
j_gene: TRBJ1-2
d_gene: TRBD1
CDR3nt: TGTGCCAGCAGCTTAGACGGGACAGGGATTGGCTACACCTTC
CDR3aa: CASSLDGTGIGYTF

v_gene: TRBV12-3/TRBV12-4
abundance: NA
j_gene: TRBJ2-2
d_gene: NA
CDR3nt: TGTGCCACTAGCGCGAACACCGGGGAGCTGTTTTTT
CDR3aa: CATSANTGELFF

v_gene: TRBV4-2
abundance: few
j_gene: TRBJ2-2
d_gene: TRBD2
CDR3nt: TGTGCCAGCAGCCAAGGACTAGCGGGGGGCACCGGGGAGCTGTTTTTT
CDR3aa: CASSQGLAGGTGELFF

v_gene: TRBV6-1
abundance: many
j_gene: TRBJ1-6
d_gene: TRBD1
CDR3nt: TGTGCCAGCAGCCCTTACAGGGGGAATAATTCACCCCTCCACTTT
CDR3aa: CASSPYRGNNSPLHF

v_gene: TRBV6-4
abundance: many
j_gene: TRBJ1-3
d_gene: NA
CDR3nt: TGTGCCAGCATTAAGGGATCCCCGTCTGGAAACACCATATATTTT
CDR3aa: CASIKGSPSGNTIYF

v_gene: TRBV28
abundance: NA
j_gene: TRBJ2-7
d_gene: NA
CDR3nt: TGTGCCAGCACCCAAGGGGGGAGGGCCAGTCCCTACGAGCAGTACTTC
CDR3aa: CASTQGGRASPYEQYF

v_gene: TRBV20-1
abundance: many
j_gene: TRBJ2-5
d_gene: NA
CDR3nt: TGCAGTGCCCCGACAGGGAGGCGAGAGACCCAGTACTTC
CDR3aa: CSAPTGRRETQYF

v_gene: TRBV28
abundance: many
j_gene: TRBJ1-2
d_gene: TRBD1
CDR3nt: TGTGCCAGCAGTAAACCGGGACAGGGTGACTACACCTTC
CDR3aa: CASSKPGQGDYTF

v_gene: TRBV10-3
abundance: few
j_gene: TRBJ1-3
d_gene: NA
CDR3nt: TGTGCCATCAGTGAGAGCTCTGGAAACACCATATATTTT
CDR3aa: CAISESSGNTIYF

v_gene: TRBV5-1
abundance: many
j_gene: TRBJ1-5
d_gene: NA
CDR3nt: TGCGCCAGCAGCTTAGGACTAGAAGCCGGCCAGCCCCAGCATTTT
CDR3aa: CASSLGLEAGQPQHF

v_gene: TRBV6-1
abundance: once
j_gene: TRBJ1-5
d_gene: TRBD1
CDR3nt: TGTGCCAGCAGTCGAGGGGGACAGGGGAACAATCAGCCCCAGCATTTT
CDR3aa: CASSRGGQGNNQPQHF

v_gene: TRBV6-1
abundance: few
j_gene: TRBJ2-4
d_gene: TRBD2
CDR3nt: TGTGCCAGCAGCCTTATAGCGGGATGGTACATTCAGTACTTC
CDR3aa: CASSLIAGWYIQYF

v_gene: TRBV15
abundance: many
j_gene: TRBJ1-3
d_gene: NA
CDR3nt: TGTGCCACCAGCAGAGATCTACTCTCTGGAAACACCATATATTTT
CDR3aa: CATSRDLLSGNTIYF

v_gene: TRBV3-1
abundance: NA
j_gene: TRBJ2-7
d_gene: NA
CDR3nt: TGTGCCAGCACTATGGTGATGGTCTACGAGCAGTACTTC
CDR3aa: CASTMVMVYEQYF

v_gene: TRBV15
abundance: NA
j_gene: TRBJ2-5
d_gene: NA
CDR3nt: TGTGCCACCAGCAGAGGGGTGGGGGAGACCCAGTACTTC
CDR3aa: CATSRGVGETQYF

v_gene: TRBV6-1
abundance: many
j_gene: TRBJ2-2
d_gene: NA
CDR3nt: TGTGCCAGCAGTGAACTGGGGGGGCAGAGGGAGCTGTTTTTT
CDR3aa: CASSELGGQRELFF

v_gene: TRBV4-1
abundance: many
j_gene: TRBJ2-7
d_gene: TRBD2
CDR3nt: TGCGCCAGCAGCCAAGAGGCGGGGGGAACCTACGAGCAGTACTTC
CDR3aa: CASSQEAGGTYEQYF

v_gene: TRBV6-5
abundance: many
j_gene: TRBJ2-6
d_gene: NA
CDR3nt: TGTGCCAGCAGTTACCTCGACACCTCTGGGGCCAACGTCCTGACTTTC
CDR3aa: CASSYLDTSGANVLTF

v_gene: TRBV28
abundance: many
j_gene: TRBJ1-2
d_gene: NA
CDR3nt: TGTGCCAGCAGTTTAATCGGGACTCCTAACTATGGCTACACCTTC
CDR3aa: CASSLIGTPNYGYTF

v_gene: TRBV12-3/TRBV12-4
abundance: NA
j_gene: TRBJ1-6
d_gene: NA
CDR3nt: TGTGCCACCTCCCGCTCGGGGGATTCACCCCTCCACTTT
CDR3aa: CATSRSGDSPLHF

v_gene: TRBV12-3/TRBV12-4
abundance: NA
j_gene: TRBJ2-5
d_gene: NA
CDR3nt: TGTGCCAGCAGTTTCAGTACAAAACCTGACATACAAGAGACCCAGTACTTC
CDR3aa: CASSFSTKPDIQETQYF

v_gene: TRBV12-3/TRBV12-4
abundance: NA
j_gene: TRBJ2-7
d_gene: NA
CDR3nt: TGTGCCAGCAGTTTAGCGTCGGCGGGCGAGCAGTACTTC
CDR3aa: CASSLASAGEQYF

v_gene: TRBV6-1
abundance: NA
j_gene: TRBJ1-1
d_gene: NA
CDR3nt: TGTGCCAGCAGTGAGGTCGCTCGGTCAGCTTTCTTT
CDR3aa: CASSEVARSAFF

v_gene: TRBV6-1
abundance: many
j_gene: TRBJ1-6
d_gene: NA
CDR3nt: TGTGCCAGCAGGAACGCGAATTCACCCCTCCACTTT
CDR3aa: CASRNANSPLHF

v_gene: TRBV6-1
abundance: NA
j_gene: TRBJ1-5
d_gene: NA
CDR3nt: TGTGCCAGCAGTGTAGCGGGGGGTGCGAGCAATCAGCCCCAGCATTTT
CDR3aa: CASSVAGGASNQPQHF

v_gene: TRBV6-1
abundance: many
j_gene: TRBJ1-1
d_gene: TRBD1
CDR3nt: TGTGCCAGCACACCAAGGGGGCAGGGGAACACTGAAGCTTTCTTT
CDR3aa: CASTPRGQGNTEAFF

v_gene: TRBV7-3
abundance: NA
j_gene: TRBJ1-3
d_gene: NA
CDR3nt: TGTGCCAGCAGCCCCCCGCGGACTACAATAGGAAACACCATATATTTT
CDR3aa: CASSPPRTTIGNTIYF

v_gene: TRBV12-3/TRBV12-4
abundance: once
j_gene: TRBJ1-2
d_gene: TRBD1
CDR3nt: TGTGCCAGCAGCCTGACAGGGCGGATTTATAACTATGGCTACACCTTC
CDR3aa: CASSLTGRIYNYGYTF

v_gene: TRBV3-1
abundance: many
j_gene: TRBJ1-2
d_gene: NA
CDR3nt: TGTGCCAGCAGCCCCACCAATTGGCCCGATGGCTACACCTTC
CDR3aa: CASSPTNWPDGYTF

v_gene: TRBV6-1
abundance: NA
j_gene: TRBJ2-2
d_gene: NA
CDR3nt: TGTGCCAGCAGTGAAATGCAGGGTAGCGGGGAGCTGTTTTTT
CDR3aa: CASSEMQGSGELFF

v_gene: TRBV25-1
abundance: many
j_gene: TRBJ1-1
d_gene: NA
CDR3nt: TGTGCCAGCAGTCGTAATGGAAAGACTGAAGCTTTCTTT
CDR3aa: CASSRNGKTEAFF

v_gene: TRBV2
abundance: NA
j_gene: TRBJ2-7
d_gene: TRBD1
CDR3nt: TGTGCCAGCATGACGGACAGGGGGCCCTACGAGCAGTACTTC
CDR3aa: CASMTDRGPYEQYF

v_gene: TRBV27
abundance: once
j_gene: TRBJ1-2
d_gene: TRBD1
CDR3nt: TGTGCCAGCAGTCTTACCGGACAGGGCAGTGGCTACACCTTC
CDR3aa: CASSLTGQGSGYTF

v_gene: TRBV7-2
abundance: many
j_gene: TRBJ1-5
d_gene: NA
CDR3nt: TGTGCCAGCAGCCGGGGCCACAATCAGCCCCAGCATTTT
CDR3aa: CASSRGHNQPQHF

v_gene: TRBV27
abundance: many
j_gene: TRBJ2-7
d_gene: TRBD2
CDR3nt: TGTGCCAGCAGTTCCTGGACTAGCGGGAGGACCCACGAGCAGTACTTC
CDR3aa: CASSSWTSGRTHEQYF

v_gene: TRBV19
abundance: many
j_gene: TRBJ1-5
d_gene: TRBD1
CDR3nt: TGTGCCAGTAGTATCGACAGGGTGGGCAATCAGCCCCAGCATTTT
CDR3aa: CASSIDRVGNQPQHF

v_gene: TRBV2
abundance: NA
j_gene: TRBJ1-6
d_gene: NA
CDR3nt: TGTGCCAGCAGGGGACCTTTCGCCCTCCACTTT
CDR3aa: CASRGPFALHF

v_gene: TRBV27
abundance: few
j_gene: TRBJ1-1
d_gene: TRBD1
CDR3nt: TGTGCCAGCAGTATAAGGGACAGTAACACTGAAGCTTTCTTT
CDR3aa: CASSIRDSNTEAFF

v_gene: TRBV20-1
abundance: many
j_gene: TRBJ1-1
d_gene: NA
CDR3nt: TGCAGTGCTAGGGTCAGGGGGAACACTGAAGCTTTCTTT
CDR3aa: CSARVRGNTEAFF

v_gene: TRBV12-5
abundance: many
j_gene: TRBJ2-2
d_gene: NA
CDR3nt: TGTGCTAGTGGTTTGGGCGCAGGGGCTCCCTACACCGGGGAGCTGTTTTTT
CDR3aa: CASGLGAGAPYTGELFF

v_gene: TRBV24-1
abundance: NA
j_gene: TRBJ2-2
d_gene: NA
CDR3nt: TGTGCCACCAGTGACCCCACCGGGGAGCTGTTTTTT
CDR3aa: CATSDPTGELFF

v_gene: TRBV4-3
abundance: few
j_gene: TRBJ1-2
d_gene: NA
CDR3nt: TGCGCCAGCAGCCAAAGTAGGGTGACGGGATATGGCTACACCTTC
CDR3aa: CASSQSRVTGYGYTF

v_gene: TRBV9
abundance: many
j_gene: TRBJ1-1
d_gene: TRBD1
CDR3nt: TGTGCCAGCAGCACCGAGGGGGCCCTTCTGAACACTGAAGCTTTCTTT
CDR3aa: CASSTEGALLNTEAFF

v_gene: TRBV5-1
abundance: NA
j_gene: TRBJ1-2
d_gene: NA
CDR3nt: TGCGCCAGCAGCTTGGTTTTAGGGGATGCGGGCTACACCTTC
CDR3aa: CASSLVLGDAGYTF

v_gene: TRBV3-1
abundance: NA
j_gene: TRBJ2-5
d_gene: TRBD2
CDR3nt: TGTGCCAGCAGCCCGGGGACTAGCGGGACCCCCTGGGAAGAGACCCAGTACTTC
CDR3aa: CASSPGTSGTPWEETQYF

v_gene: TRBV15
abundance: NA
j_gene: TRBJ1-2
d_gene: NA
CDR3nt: TGTGCCACCAGCAGAGATGGGAAAGGGTACTATGGCTACACCTTC
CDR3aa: CATSRDGKGYYGYTF

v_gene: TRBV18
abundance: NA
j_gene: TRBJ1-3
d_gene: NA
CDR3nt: TGTGCCAGCTCACCACTTGAGTCCCCTGGAAACACCATATATTTT
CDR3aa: CASSPLESPGNTIYF

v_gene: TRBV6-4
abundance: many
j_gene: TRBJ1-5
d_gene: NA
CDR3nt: TGTGCCAGCAGTGACTCGGTGACACGGGATCAGCCCCAGCATTTT
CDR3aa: CASSDSVTRDQPQHF

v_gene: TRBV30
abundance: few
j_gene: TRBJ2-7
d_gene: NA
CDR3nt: TGTGCCTGGAGGGAAAAGGACACCGCCTACGAGCAGTACTTC
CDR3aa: CAWREKDTAYEQYF

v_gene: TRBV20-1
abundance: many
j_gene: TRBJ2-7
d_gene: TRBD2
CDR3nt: TGCAGTGCTAGAGTATCTAGCGGGGTCTACGAGCAGTACTTC
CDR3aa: CSARVSSGVYEQYF

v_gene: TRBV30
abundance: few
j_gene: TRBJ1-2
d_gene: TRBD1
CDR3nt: TGTGCCTGGAGTACAAGACAGGGCTCCTATAATTCCGAAAACTATGGCTACACCTTC
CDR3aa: CAWSTRQGSYNSENYGYTF

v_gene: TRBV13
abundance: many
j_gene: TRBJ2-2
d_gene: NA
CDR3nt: TGTGCCAGCAGCTTGAGGGGGGCTATGTTCGCCGGGGAGCTGTTTTTT
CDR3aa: CASSLRGAMFAGELFF